The rows below give T cell receptor beta chains drawn from one sample of a study of response to subunit inactivated influenza vaccine. TCRdb processed the RT-PCR reads anew with MiXCR; each CDR3 protein has one entry. This table has about 540,000 distinct CDR3 sequences, roughly a quarter appearing once. This sample also belongs to another study, concerning T cells expressing NK-cell markers.

The source material was CD4+ T cells sorted from PBMCs, sampled 11 to 12 days after vaccination. The receptors originated from a man aged 45-60 years who received an inactivated influenza vaccine. CDR3s include the opening cysteine and the closing phenylalanine or tryptophan. Fields, in order: J gene, clone size, D gene, V gene, CDR3 DNA, CDR3 protein. The D gene is left open where the match is weak. The size field is filled for only some rows; it gives once, few, many or a size class.

TRBJ2-1 many . TRBV10-3 TGTGCCATACAGCGACCGTCCTACAATGAGCAGTTCTTC CAIQRPSYNEQFF
TRBJ2-5 . . TRBV7-8 TGTGCCAGCAGCTTCCCACCCTGGAGGGACCTAAAGAAAGAGACCCAGTACTTC CASSFPPWRDLKKETQYF
TRBJ1-2 few . TRBV30 TGTGCCTGGAGTGGAGGACGGGGCAACTATGGCTACACCTTC CAWSGGRGNYGYTF
TRBJ2-5 . . TRBV5-1 TGCGCCAGCAGCTTGGCAGTATCTAGTACCGAGACCCAGTACTTC CASSLAVSSTETQYF
TRBJ2-1 few . TRBV2 TGTGCCAGCAGAGCTAGGACGGGAAATGAGCAGTTCTTC CASRARTGNEQFF
TRBJ2-2 . TRBD1 TRBV6-2/TRBV6-3 TGTGCCAGCAGCCGGGACAGGGATTACACCGGGGAGCTGTTTTTT CASSRDRDYTGELFF
TRBJ1-1 . . TRBV5-1 TGCGCCAGCAGCTTGCGTACTGGGGCCCCCACTGAAGCTTTCTTT CASSLRTGAPTEAFF
TRBJ2-5 few . TRBV12-3/TRBV12-4 TGTGCCAGCAGCCGAAGGACAGCCCAAGAGACCCAGTACTTC CASSRRTAQETQYF
TRBJ2-7 few . TRBV11-2 TGTGCCAGCAGCTTAGGGCCAGGGCGCCGCGAGCAGTACTTC CASSLGPGRREQYF
TRBJ2-1 . . TRBV20-1 TGCAGTGCTACAAGGATGGGCTCCTACAATGAGCAGTTCTTC CSATRMGSYNEQFF
TRBJ1-1 few . TRBV3-1 TGTGCCAGCAGCCAACCGGGACGAGCTACTCTTGAAGCTTTCTTT CASSQPGRATLEAFF
TRBJ2-5 few . TRBV7-2 TGTGCCAGCAGCTTAGCCAGGGTCCAGGAGACCCAGTACTTC CASSLARVQETQYF
TRBJ2-1 few . TRBV27 TGTGCCAGCAGTTTATCTGGCGTTGGGCAGTTCTTC CASSLSGVGQFF
TRBJ1-2 few TRBD1 TRBV27 TGTGCCAGCAGCCCAGGACAGGGTTGGTATGGCTACACCTTC CASSPGQGWYGYTF
TRBJ2-1 once . TRBV28 TGTGCCAGCAGTTCGACTAGGAATGAGCAGTTCTTC CASSSTRNEQFF
TRBJ1-1 . . TRBV29-1 TGCAGCGTTGCGGCGCCAGCACTAGAAGCTTTCTTT CSVAAPALEAFF
TRBJ1-5 . . TRBV20-1 TGCAGTGCTAGAGATGGGGCAGGCAATCAGCCCCAGCATTTT CSARDGAGNQPQHF
TRBJ1-1 . TRBD1 TRBV10-3 TGTGCCATCAGTCAGACAGGGGACAACACTGAAGCTTTCTTT CAISQTGDNTEAFF
TRBJ2-5 . . TRBV12-3/TRBV12-4 TGTGCCAGCAGTTTGCGGAGCCAAGAGACCCAGTACTTC CASSLRSQETQYF
TRBJ2-7 . TRBD2 TRBV13 TGTGCCAGCAGCCCAGCCCTAGCGGGGGTGGAGCAGTACTTC CASSPALAGVEQYF
TRBJ2-1 . TRBD2 TRBV12-3/TRBV12-4 TGTGCCAGCAGTCGGACTAGCGGAGCCCTTTACAATGAGCAGTTCTTC CASSRTSGALYNEQFF
TRBJ2-7 . . TRBV6-5 TGTGCCAGCAGTTACTCAGGGAGGACTGGCGAGCAGTACTTC CASSYSGRTGEQYF
TRBJ2-1 few TRBD2 TRBV29-1 TGCAGCGTTGAAGTATGGCTTGGGGATAGCGGGAGGGCCAATGAGCAGTTCTTC CSVEVWLGDSGRANEQFF
TRBJ2-3 few . TRBV20-1 TGCAGTGCTAGAGTCGTAGGGATGTTAGGAGATACGCAGTATTTT CSARVVGMLGDTQYF
TRBJ2-2 few TRBD2 TRBV7-2 TGTGCCAGCAGCTTAGTCGGCGGGAGGGTTTCCGGGGAGCTGTTTTTT CASSLVGGRVSGELFF
TRBJ2-5 . TRBD1 TRBV6-1 TGTGCCAGCAGTGACGGGACAGCAAAAGAGACCCAGTACTTC CASSDGTAKETQYF
TRBJ2-3 . TRBD1 TRBV20-1 TGCAGTGCTGACGACAGGGGGCAGAGCACAGATACGCAGTATTTT CSADDRGQSTDTQYF
TRBJ2-3 . TRBD2 TRBV20-1 TGCAGTGCGGCGCCGGGACTAGCGGACCTCACAGATACGCAGTATTTT CSAAPGLADLTDTQYF
TRBJ2-5 few TRBD1 TRBV18 TGTGCCAGCTCACCAAACAGGGGAGAGACCCAGTACTTC CASSPNRGETQYF
TRBJ1-2 . TRBD1 TRBV28 TGTGCCAGCAGTAATACAGGGGTGAGCTATGGCTACACCTTC CASSNTGVSYGYTF
TRBJ1-5 many . TRBV12-3/TRBV12-4 TGTGCCAGCAGTGTGGCCGATGCGAGCAATCAGCCCCAGCATTTT CASSVADASNQPQHF
TRBJ1-1 . . TRBV4-2 TGTGCCAGCAGCCAAGCCTTGGGTGAAGCTTTCTTT CASSQALGEAFF
TRBJ1-1 . . TRBV12-3/TRBV12-4 TGTGCCAGCGGTCCGGGGGGCAGGAACACTGAAGCTTTCTTT CASGPGGRNTEAFF
TRBJ2-7 few . TRBV27 TGTGCCAGCAGGCTTGACGGGGGATTGACCTACGAGCAGTACTTC CASRLDGGLTYEQYF
TRBJ1-1 . TRBD1 TRBV7-9 TGTGCCAGCAGCGCGGGACAGGGGAGGACTGAAGCTTTCTTT CASSAGQGRTEAFF
TRBJ2-7 . TRBD1 TRBV11-2 TGTGCCAGCAGCTTAGGCAGGGGGACAGCGACCGTCTACGAGCAGTACTTC CASSLGRGTATVYEQYF
TRBJ2-2 few TRBD1 TRBV7-2 TGTGCCAGCAGCTCAAAGACAGGGCGAAGTACCGGGGAGCTGTTTTTT CASSSKTGRSTGELFF
TRBJ1-2 few . TRBV18 TGTGCCAGCTCACCACGGAGTAAAGGCGGCAGCCAACTCAACTATGGCTACACCTTC CASSPRSKGGSQLNYGYTF
TRBJ2-6 once . TRBV9 TGTGCCAGCAGCCCGGACAGTCGGGGGTTCTCTGGGGCCAACGTCCTGACTTTC CASSPDSRGFSGANVLTF
TRBJ2-2 . . TRBV28 TGTGCCAGCAGCCACGGCGGTCACGGCGGGGAGCTGTTTTTT CASSHGGHGGELFF
TRBJ2-2 few . TRBV29-1 TGCAGCGTTGTTTCCGGGGAGCTGTTTTTT CSVVSGELFF
TRBJ2-5 few . TRBV5-1 TGCGCCAGCAGCTCCCGAGGGCAAGGAGGAGAGACCCAGTACTTC CASSSRGQGGETQYF
TRBJ1-6 few . TRBV3-1 TGTGCCAGCAGCGCCCGGGGTTCACCCCTCCACTTT CASSARGSPLHF
TRBJ1-1 few TRBD1 TRBV12-3/TRBV12-4 TGTGCCAGCAAAAGGGACAGGGGGCAATCCACTGAAGCTTTCTTT CASKRDRGQSTEAFF
TRBJ2-2 few . TRBV28 TGTGCCAGCAGACGGACGTATACGAACACCGGGGAGCTGTTTTTT CASRRTYTNTGELFF
TRBJ1-2 . TRBD1 TRBV3-1 TGTGCCAGCAGCCAAGATTGGGACGGCCGACAGGGGAATGGCTACACCTTC CASSQDWDGRQGNGYTF
TRBJ1-2 . . TRBV20-1 TGCAGTGCTCCTGGACAGCGAGGAACTGTTAACTATGGCTACACCTTC CSAPGQRGTVNYGYTF
TRBJ2-7 few . TRBV7-8 TGTGCCAGCAGCTTAAGCGACAGCGTTTCTCATTACGAGCAGTACTTC CASSLSDSVSHYEQYF
TRBJ2-3 once . TRBV30 TGTGCCTGGAGTTCACAGCAGACGCAGTATTTT CAWSSQQTQYF
TRBJ2-5 few . TRBV15 TGTGCCACCACAAACTTGGGGGGCTGGGAGACCCAGTACTTC CATTNLGGWETQYF
TRBJ2-2 . . TRBV6-2/TRBV6-3 TGTGCCAGCACCCTTCTCCTGAACACCGGGGAGCTGTTTTTT CASTLLLNTGELFF
TRBJ2-7 few TRBD2 TRBV4-3 TGCGCCAGCAGCCCCCTGGCGAGCGGGGCCATGTCATACGAGCAGTACTTC CASSPLASGAMSYEQYF
TRBJ1-2 . . TRBV7-9 TGTGCCAGCAGCTTAGCGGTCGGACGGTCCTATGGCTACACCTTC CASSLAVGRSYGYTF
TRBJ1-4 . TRBD1 TRBV20-1 TGCAGTGCTCGAGCTTCGACAGGGTTTGAAAAACTGTTTTTT CSARASTGFEKLFF
TRBJ2-4 . . TRBV3-1 TGTGCCAGCAGCCGGGACCCCGAGGGCATTCAGTACTTC CASSRDPEGIQYF
TRBJ1-3 few . TRBV14 TGTGCCAGCAGCCAAGGAAACACCATATATTTT CASSQGNTIYF
TRBJ2-7 . . TRBV6-1 TGTGCCAGCAGGTTGGAGGACAGATTCTACGAGCAGTACTTC CASRLEDRFYEQYF
TRBJ1-4 . . TRBV4-3 TGCGCCAGCAGCCACGCGGGGGTCCCCGAAAAACTGTTTTTT CASSHAGVPEKLFF
TRBJ2-5 . . TRBV7-9 TGTGCCAGCAGCTTCTGGGGGGGCCCGGAGACCCAGTACTTC CASSFWGGPETQYF